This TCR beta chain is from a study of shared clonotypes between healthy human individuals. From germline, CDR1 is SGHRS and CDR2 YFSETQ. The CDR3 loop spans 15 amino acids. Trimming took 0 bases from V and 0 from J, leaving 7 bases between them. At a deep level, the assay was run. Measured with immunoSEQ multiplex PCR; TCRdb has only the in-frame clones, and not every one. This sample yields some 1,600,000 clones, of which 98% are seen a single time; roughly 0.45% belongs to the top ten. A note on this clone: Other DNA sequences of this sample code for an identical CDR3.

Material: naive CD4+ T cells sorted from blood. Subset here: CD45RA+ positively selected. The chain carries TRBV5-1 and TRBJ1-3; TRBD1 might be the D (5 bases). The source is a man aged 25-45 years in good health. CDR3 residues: CASSLAGSSGNTIYF. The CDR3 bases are TGCGCCAGCAGCTTGGCAGGGAGCTCTGGAAACACCATATATTTT.